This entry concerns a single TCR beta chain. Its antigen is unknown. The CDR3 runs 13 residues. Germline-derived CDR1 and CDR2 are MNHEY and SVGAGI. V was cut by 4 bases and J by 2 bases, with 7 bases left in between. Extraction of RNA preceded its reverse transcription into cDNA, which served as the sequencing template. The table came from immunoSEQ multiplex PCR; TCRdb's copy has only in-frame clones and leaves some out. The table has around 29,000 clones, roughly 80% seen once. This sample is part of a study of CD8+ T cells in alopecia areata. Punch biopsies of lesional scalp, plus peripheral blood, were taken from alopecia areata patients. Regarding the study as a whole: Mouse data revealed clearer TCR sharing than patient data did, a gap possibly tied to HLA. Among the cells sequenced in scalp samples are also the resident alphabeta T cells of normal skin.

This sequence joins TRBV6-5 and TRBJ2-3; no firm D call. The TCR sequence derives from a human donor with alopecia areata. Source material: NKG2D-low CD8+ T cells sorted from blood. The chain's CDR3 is CASSSGVTDTQYF. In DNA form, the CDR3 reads TGTGCCAGCAGTTCTGGGGTCACAGATACGCAGTATTTT.